These T cell receptor beta chains were read from a single sample in a study of Graves' ophthalmopathy and Graves' hyperthyroidism. TCRdb itself ran the multiplex PCR reads through MiXCR, one entry per CDR3 protein. The table shows 450,000 to 600,000 distinct CDR3 sequences, with roughly 40% occurring only once. The sequencing sample was made of peripheral blood or thyroid tissue (not recorded which). All receptors derive from an adult man with Graves' hyperthyroidism. Both conserved end residues are part of each CDR3. D genes are given only for firm matches. Clone size appears in some rows only: once, few, many, or a class for an expanded clone.

D: TRBD1; size: -; J: TRBJ1-1; V: TRBV29-1; CDR3: CSVEPDRGATEAFF; DNA: TGCAGCGTTGAACCTGACAGGGGGGCAACTGAAGCTTTCTTT
D: -; size: many; J: TRBJ2-7; V: TRBV2; CDR3: CASSEAGGPYEQYF; DNA: TGTGCCAGCAGTGAAGCAGGGGGGCCCTACGAGCAGTACTTC
D: -; size: many; J: TRBJ1-6; V: TRBV7-3; CDR3: CASSLSRSSPLHF; DNA: TGTGCCAGCAGCTTATCTCGGTCCTCACCCCTCCACTTT
D: -; size: -; J: TRBJ2-2; V: TRBV7-6; CDR3: CASSLGDRWELFF; DNA: TGTGCCAGCAGCTTAGGAGACAGATGGGAGCTGTTTTTT
D: TRBD1; size: -; J: TRBJ1-5; V: TRBV19; CDR3: CASSFLGTGINSNQPQHF; DNA: TGTGCCAGTAGTTTCCTCGGGACAGGGATTAATAGCAATCAGCCCCAGCATTTT
D: -; size: few; J: TRBJ2-2; V: TRBV20-1; CDR3: CSASPGPGIGELFF; DNA: TGCAGTGCGTCCCCGGGTCCAGGGATCGGGGAGCTGTTTTTT
D: -; size: -; J: TRBJ1-1; V: TRBV19; CDR3: CASSSLAGPPEAFF; DNA: TGTGCCAGTAGTTCTCTTGCAGGGCCTCCTGAAGCTTTCTTT
D: TRBD2; size: -; J: TRBJ2-7; V: TRBV20-1; CDR3: CSASGTSGGNNEQYF; DNA: TGCAGTGCTAGTGGGACTAGCGGAGGGAACAATGAGCAGTACTTC
D: -; size: many; J: TRBJ1-1; V: TRBV10-2; CDR3: CASIKGPTFRGAFF; DNA: TGCGCCAGCATTAAGGGACCGACTTTTCGCGGAGCTTTCTTT
D: -; size: many; J: TRBJ1-1; V: TRBV7-2; CDR3: CATSRDAANTEAFF; DNA: TGTGCCACGTCCCGGGACGCGGCGAACACTGAAGCTTTCTTT
D: -; size: few; J: TRBJ1-5; V: TRBV12-3/TRBV12-4; CDR3: CASSLKGHNNQPQHF; DNA: TGTGCCAGCAGCCTAAAAGGACACAATAATCAGCCCCAGCATTTT
D: -; size: -; J: TRBJ1-2; V: TRBV7-8; CDR3: CASSSSGGRYGYTF; DNA: TGTGCCAGCAGCTCATCCGGGGGACGCTATGGCTACACCTTC
D: -; size: few; J: TRBJ2-3; V: TRBV15; CDR3: CATSRDPLASTDTQYF; DNA: TGTGCCACCAGCAGAGATCCTCTCGCTAGTACAGATACGCAGTATTTT
D: TRBD2; size: -; J: TRBJ2-1; V: TRBV7-2; CDR3: CASSFWGLAGVAGSNEQFF; DNA: TGTGCCAGCAGCTTTTGGGGACTAGCGGGGGTAGCAGGGAGCAATGAGCAGTTCTTC
D: -; size: -; J: TRBJ2-7; V: TRBV20-1; CDR3: CRGATGYEQYF; DNA: TGCAGGGGCGCTACGGGCTACGAGCAGTACTTC
D: TRBD2; size: many; J: TRBJ2-2; V: TRBV7-2; CDR3: CASSLGLAGTTGELFF; DNA: TGTGCCAGCAGCTTAGGGCTAGCGGGGACCACCGGGGAGCTGTTTTTT
D: -; size: -; J: TRBJ1-6; V: TRBV4-1; CDR3: CASSQAGTSSYNSPLHF; DNA: TGTGCCAGCAGCCAAGCAGGCACGAGCTCCTATAATTCACCCCTCCACTTT
D: -; size: many; J: TRBJ1-1; V: TRBV4-1; CDR3: CASSQEPGSNTEAFF; DNA: TGCGCCAGCAGCCAAGAACCAGGGTCGAACACTGAAGCTTTCTTT
D: -; size: -; J: TRBJ2-2; V: TRBV9; CDR3: CAGKGQITGELLF; DNA: TGTGCCGGCAAAGGACAGATCACCGGGGAGCTGCTTTTT
D: -; size: -; J: TRBJ1-5; V: TRBV7-2; CDR3: CASSQDANQETQHF; DNA: TGTGCCAGCAGCCAGGACGCGAACCAAGAGACCCAGCATTTT
D: -; size: many; J: TRBJ2-2; V: TRBV9; CDR3: CASSPEVAGELFF; DNA: TGTGCCAGCAGTCCAGAGGTGGCCGGGGAGCTGTTTTTT
D: -; size: many; J: TRBJ2-7; V: TRBV5-1; CDR3: CASSRGLGGFYEQYF; DNA: TGCGCCAGCAGCAGGGGCCTCGGGGGCTTCTACGAGCAGTACTTC
D: -; size: -; J: TRBJ1-3; V: TRBV6-6; CDR3: CASSRDRIGNTIYF; DNA: TGTGCCAGCAGTCGAGACAGGATTGGAAACACCATATATTTT
D: -; size: once; J: TRBJ1-1; V: TRBV5-1; CDR3: CASSLDRRHTEAFF; DNA: TGCGCCAGCAGCTTGGACAGGAGGCACACTGAAGCTTTCTTT
D: -; size: -; J: TRBJ1-4; V: TRBV7-8; CDR3: CASSDRRVSSEKLFF; DNA: TGTGCCAGCAGCGACAGAAGGGTCTCTTCTGAAAAACTGTTTTTT
D: TRBD2; size: many; J: TRBJ2-3; V: TRBV29-1; CDR3: CSVVWLAGRTDTQYF; DNA: TGCAGCGTTGTATGGCTAGCGGGAAGGACAGATACGCAGTATTTT
D: TRBD2; size: once; J: TRBJ2-3; V: TRBV25-1; CDR3: CASSQAGGRLAGDSDTQYF; DNA: TGCGCCAGCAGCCAAGCGGGGGGACGTCTAGCGGGGGATTCAGATACGCAGTATTTT